The 18 T cell receptor beta chains listed next were all sequenced from one sample in a study of shared clonotypes between healthy human individuals (dated by TCRdb to about 2020). The method was the immunoSEQ multiplex PCR assay. The table comes from immuneACCESS by way of TCRdb, which keeps in-frame sequences with V and J called. Part of the clones is missing from these tables; in studies checked, under half for an unresolved V gene and the rest for unknown reasons. The sample table holds roughly 2 million clones, of which approximately 96% were seen once. Jointly, the top ten make up roughly 0.13% of the sample. The specimen was naive CD4+ T cells sorted from blood. The cell subset or site tag for this specimen amounts to: CD45RA+ positively selected. These receptors originate from a man aged 18 to 29 in good health.

This chain connects TRBV15 to TRBJ2-7, with D tentatively TRBD1 or TRBD2 (6 bases each). Trimming removed 3 bases from V and 2 bases from J, with 8 bases in between. Looked up from germline, CDR1 is LNHNV and CDR2 is YYDKDF (reference sequence). The CDR3 contains 13 residues. The chain's CDR3 is CATSRGGPYEQYF. CDR3 DNA: TGTGCCACCAGCAGGGGGGGCCCCTACGAGCAGTACTTC.

This clone was seen once. V and J are TRBV7-9 and TRBJ2-7; the D is unclear. Germline values: CDR1 SEHNR, CDR2 FQNEAQ (reference sequence). The CDR3 length is 12 residues. Trimming pared 5 bases from V and 1 base from J, leaving 6 bases between. This CDR3 is CASSGLSYEQYF. The CDR3 nucleotides are TGTGCCAGCAGCGGGCTTTCCTACGAGCAGTACTTC.

The CDR3 reads CASSSGGRGSNQPQHF. The CDR3 coding sequence is TGTGCCAGCAGCTCGGGGGGAAGGGGTAGCAATCAGCCCCAGCATTTT. This chain joins TRBV5-6 and TRBJ1-5; tentatively, D is TRBD1 (5 bases). The V gene lost 3 bases and the J gene lost 0 bases, with 13 bases spanning the gap. Germline V gene sequence: CDR1 SGHDT, CDR2 YYEEEE. There are 16 residues in the CDR3. The full variable domain, rest sourced from reference TRBV5-6 and TRBJ1-5, is DAGVTQSPTHLIKTRGQQVTLRCSPKSGHDTVSWYQQALGQGPQFIFQYYEEEERQRGNFPDRFSGHQFPNYSSELNVNALLLGDSALYLCASSSGGRGSNQPQHFGDGTRLSIL.

This chain joins TRBV5-1 and TRBJ2-1; perhaps D is TRBD1 or TRBD2 (6 bases each). The CDR3 length is 13 residues. The ends were cut back, 3 bases at V and 7 bases at J, with 11 bases in the middle. The germline V gene has CDR1 SGHRS and CDR2 YFSETQ. In nucleotides, the CDR3 is TGCGCCAGCAGCTCTGGAGGGGGGAATGAGCAGTTCTTC. Translated: CASSSGGGNEQFF.

The table lists this clone with a count of one. The chain employs TRBV6-4 and TRBJ2-1; a weak D match, TRBD1 (6 bases). The CDR3 spans 15 residues. Deletions cut 2 bases from V and 6 bases from J, with 14 bases between. Germline V CDR1 and CDR2: MRHNA, SNTAGT. The CDR3, as DNA: TGTGCCAGCAGTGACGCGGCAGGGGCAAGCAATGAGCAGTTCTTC. Its protein is CASSDAAGASNEQFF.

The chain joins TRBV7-8 to TRBJ1-3; perhaps TRBD1 as D (5 bases). V shed 5 bases and J shed 2 bases, with 10 bases lying between them. Germline V gene lookup returns CDR1 SGHVS and CDR2 FQNEAQ. The CDR3 runs to 14 residues. The CDR3 nucleotides read TGTGCCAGCAGCCGGGGGGATCCTGGAAACACCATATATTTT. Amino acid sequence: CASSRGDPGNTIYF.

The rearrangement uses TRBV4-1 and TRBJ2-1, with 8 bases matching TRBD2. With 3 bases clipped from V and 5 bases from J, the junction kept 9 bases outside the gene matches. The CDR3 runs to 16 residues. Germline assignment: CDR1 MGHRA and CDR2 YSYEKL. The CDR3 bases are TGCGCCAGCAGCCAGCGGTCGGGAGGGATCAACAATGAGCAGTTCTTC. Protein sequence: CASSQRSGGINNEQFF.

For this clone: The sample carries other DNA sequences with the same CDR3. The gene calls are TRBV15 and TRBJ1-2; D may be TRBD1 (6 bases). V was shortened by 0 bases and J by 4 bases, with 9 bases between the two germline ends. The germline CDR1 and CDR2 sequences are LNHNV and YYDKDF (reference sequence). The CDR3 contains 14 residues. The CDR3 DNA sequence: TGTGCCACCAGCAGAGAGGGAGGGGGCTATGGCTACACCTTC. This sequence encodes CATSREGGGYGYTF.

This clone appeared a few times. This sequence joins TRBV2 and TRBJ1-1, with 7 nucleotides matching TRBD1. Germline V gives CDR1 SNHLY, CDR2 FYNNEI. The CDR3 runs to 13 residues. J lost 6 bases, V lost 6 bases, and 7 bases had no gene match. The CDR3 loop is CASRRTGVPEAFF. The CDR3 DNA reads TGTGCCAGCAGGCGCACAGGGGTCCCTGAAGCTTTCTTT.

The chain uses TRBV10-3 and TRBJ2-5; the match to TRBD1 covers 8 bases. Germline V gene lookup returns CDR1 ENHRY and CDR2 SYGVKD. The CDR3 length is 12 residues. Trimming removed 11 bases from V and 5 bases from J; junction bases left unmatched: 7. CDR3 loop: CAVGQGGETQYF. The CDR3 DNA reads as TGTGCCGTAGGACAGGGCGGGGAGACCCAGTACTTC.

The V call is TRBV19, the J call TRBJ2-7, with TRBD2 identical over 7 bases. Germline V lookup: CDR1 LNHDA, CDR2 SQIVND (reference sequence). This CDR3 has 17 residues. Trimming took 3 bases from V and 0 from J; bases not matched to a gene: 11. CDR3 nucleotide sequence: TGTGCCAGTAGTATCTACCCTTCAAGCGGGACCTCCTACGAGCAGTACTTC. Its translation: CASSIYPSSGTSYEQYF.

The chain couples TRBV2 to TRBJ2-2, with a possible D match to TRBD2 (5 bases). The CDR3 contains 14 residues. V lost 9 bases and J lost 1, with 12 bases in between. Germline loops: CDR1 SNHLY, CDR2 FYNNEI. The DNA of the CDR3 is TGTGCCAGTTTGAGGGAAATGAACACCGGGGAGCTGTTTTTT. It encodes CASLREMNTGELFF.

In its sample, this clone was seen once. This chain joins TRBV19 and TRBJ1-1; D gene uncertain. CDR1 and CDR2 (germline): LNHDA, SQIVND (reference sequence). V lost 1 base and J 1 base, leaving 10 bases between the germline ends. The length of the CDR3 is 15 residues. CDR3 bases: TGTGCCAGTAGTATAGGTCAGGCACCGAACACTGAAGCTTTCTTT. As protein: CASSIGQAPNTEAFF.

The chain joins TRBV7-2 to TRBJ1-3; D unresolved. Trimming removed 4 bases from V and 0 bases from J, with 7 bases in between. This CDR3 is 14 amino acids long. Germline assignment: CDR1 SGHTA and CDR2 FQGNSA. The CDR3 reads CASSSQTSGNTIYF. CDR3 nucleotide sequence: TGTGCCAGCAGCTCCCAGACCTCTGGAAACACCATATATTTT.

The rearrangement links TRBV7-2 to TRBJ1-2; perhaps TRBD1 as D (6 bases). Germline V lookup: CDR1 SGHTA, CDR2 FQGNSA. This CDR3 contains 15 residues. V gave up 5 bases and J gave up 8 bases, with 21 bases separating them. CDR3 loop: CASSPGAGIGGGYTF. Written as DNA, the CDR3 is TGTGCCAGCAGCCCAGGGGCAGGAATCGGGGGAGGCTACACCTTC.

A note on this clone: Other DNA sequences from this sample encode an identical CDR3 as well. The chain joins TRBV7-9 to TRBJ1-2; the D gene is possibly TRBD1 (6 bases). The CDR3 covers 14 residues. Germline CDR1 is SEHNR and CDR2 is FQNEAQ (reference sequence). Trimming took 1 base from V and 6 from J, leaving 12 bases between them. DNA of the CDR3: TGTGCCAGCAGCTTAGAAGTTGCAGGGGATGGCTACACCTTC. Encoded protein: CASSLEVAGDGYTF. The variable domain in full, with the rest retrieved from reference TRBV7-9 and TRBJ1-2, is DTGVSQNPRHKITKRGQNVTFRCDPISEHNRLYWYRQTLGQGPEFLTYFQNEAQLEKSRLLSDRFSAERPKGSFSTLEIQRTEQGDSAMYLCASSLEVAGDGYTFGSGTRLTVV.

This rearrangement joins TRBV9 to TRBJ1-5; D remains ambiguous. The V end lost 1 base, the J end lost 5 bases, and 7 bases lay between the germline ends. This CDR3 spans 13 amino acids. Per the germline V gene, CDR1 is SGDLS and CDR2 is YYNGEE. CDR3 DNA: TGTGCCAGCAGCGTAAGTCCGGATCAGCCCCAGCATTTT. As protein: CASSVSPDQPQHF.

V usage is TRBV9 and J usage is TRBJ2-2; the D gene is possibly TRBD2 (6 bases). The CDR3 spans 15 residues. From germline, CDR1 is SGDLS and CDR2 YYNGEE. The V gene lost 4 bases and the J gene lost 4 bases, with 14 bases spanning the gap. The CDR3 DNA is TGTGCCAGCAGCAGAGAGGGGACTCGCACCGGGGAGCTGTTTTTT. This sequence encodes CASSREGTRTGELFF. The entire variable domain, with the rest obtained from reference TRBV9 and TRBJ2-2, is as follows: DSGVTQTPKHLITATGQRVTLRCSPRSGDLSVYWYQQSLDQGLQFLIQYYNGEERAKGNILERFSAQQFPDLHSELNLSSLELGDSALYFCASSREGTRTGELFFGEGSRLTVL.